This T cell receptor beta chain emerged from a study of T cells in Graves' hyperthyroidism and ophthalmopathy. Study conclusions and caveats: Most thyroid clonotypes that were expanded above 0.001 also turned up in blood.

Trimming shortened V by 5 bases and J by 0 bases, and 5 bases separated the two germline ends. The CDR3 extends over 13 amino acids. First hyperthyroidism diagnosis is when the blood sample was obtained, before any ophthalmopathy symptoms. This clonotype appeared many times. Its target is unknown. TCR beta CDR3 region amplification was performed from RNA transcripts. HTBI primers were the set used in a first-round RT-PCR of the TCR CDR3. One entry per CDR3 protein, called by TCRdb with MiXCR from the multiplex PCR reads. There are some 600,000 distinct CDR3 sequences in the sample; approximately 15% occur only once, and about 5.8% lies in the top ten.

This sequence joins TRBV12-3 or TRBV12-4 and TRBJ2-1; D call uncertain. The clonotype comes from a woman aged 25 to 39 with Graves' hyperthyroidism that later progressed to Graves' ophthalmopathy. Input material: blood. The CDR3 DNA reads as TGTGCCAGCAGTCAGTACTCCTACAATGAGCAGTTCTTC. It is translated as CASSQYSYNEQFF.